The present T cell receptor beta chain was sequenced within a study of CD8 T cells in Susac syndrome. Reverse transcription of roughly 0.5 to 1 ug RNA was performed with random hexamers. Amplification of TCR beta CDR3 across 54 Vbeta and 13 Jbeta was performed with immunoSEQ multiplex PCR. Via MiXCR, TCRdb re-called the immunoSEQ multiplex PCR reads, giving one row per CDR3 protein. The sample holds approximately 130,000 distinct CDR3 sequences; about 90% are singletons and the top ten take around 0.22%. Negative isolation was used for CD8+ and CD4+ T cells and FACS enrichment for TEMRA cells. V lost 0 bases and J lost 4, with 8 bases in between. This CDR3 is built from 14 residues.

This clonotype was sampled from a human donor with multiple sclerosis. The sample taken for sequencing was CD8+ T cells from PBMCs. The chain is built from TRBV12-3 or TRBV12-4 and TRBJ2-3; either TRBD1 or TRBD2 may fit D (5 bases each). CDR3 amino acids: CASSLAGDPDTQYF. The CDR3 DNA sequence: TGTGCCAGCAGTTTAGCGGGGGACCCAGATACGCAGTATTTT.